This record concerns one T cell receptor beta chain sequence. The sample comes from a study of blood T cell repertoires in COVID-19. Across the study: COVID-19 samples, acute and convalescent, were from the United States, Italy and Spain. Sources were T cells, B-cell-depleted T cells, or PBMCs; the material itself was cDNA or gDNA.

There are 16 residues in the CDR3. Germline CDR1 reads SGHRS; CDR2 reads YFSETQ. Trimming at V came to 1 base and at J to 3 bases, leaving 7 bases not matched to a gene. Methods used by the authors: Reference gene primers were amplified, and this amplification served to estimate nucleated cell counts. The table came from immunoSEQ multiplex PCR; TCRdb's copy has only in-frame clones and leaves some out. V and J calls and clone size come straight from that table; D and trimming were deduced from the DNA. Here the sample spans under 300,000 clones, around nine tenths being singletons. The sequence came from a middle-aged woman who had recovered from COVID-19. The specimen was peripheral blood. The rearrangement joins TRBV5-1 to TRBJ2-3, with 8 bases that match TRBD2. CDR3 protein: CASSLRGLGETDTQYF. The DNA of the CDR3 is TGCGCCAGCAGCTTGAGGGGACTAGGAGAGACAGATACGCAGTATTTT.